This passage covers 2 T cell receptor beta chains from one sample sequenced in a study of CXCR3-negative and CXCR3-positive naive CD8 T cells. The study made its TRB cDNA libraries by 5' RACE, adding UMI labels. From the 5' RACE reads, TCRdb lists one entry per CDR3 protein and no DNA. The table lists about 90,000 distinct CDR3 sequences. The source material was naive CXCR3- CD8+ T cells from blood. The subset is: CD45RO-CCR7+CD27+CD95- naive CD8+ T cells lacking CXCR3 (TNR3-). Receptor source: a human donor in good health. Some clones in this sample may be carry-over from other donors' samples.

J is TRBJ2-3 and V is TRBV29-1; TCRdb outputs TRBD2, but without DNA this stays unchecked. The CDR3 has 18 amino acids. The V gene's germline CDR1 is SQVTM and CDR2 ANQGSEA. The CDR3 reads CSVEDEAGGPKSTDTQYF.

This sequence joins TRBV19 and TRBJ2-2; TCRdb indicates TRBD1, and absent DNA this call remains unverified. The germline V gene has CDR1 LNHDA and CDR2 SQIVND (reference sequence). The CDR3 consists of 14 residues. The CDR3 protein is CASRFGAQGGELFF.